Following are 5 T cell receptor beta chains from one sample sequenced in a study of shared clonotypes between healthy human individuals. The repertoire was sequenced with immunoSEQ multiplex PCR; TCRdb's copy has only in-frame clones and lacks some. The table lists roughly 1,600,000 clones, 98% of them singletons, with roughly 0.36% in the top ten. The material sequenced was naive CD4+ T cells sorted from blood. Subset denoted: CD45RA+ positively selected. The receptors come from a man younger than 45 in good health.

The CDR3 region has the DNA TGTGCGACCGGGACAGGGTCCAATGAGCAGTTCTTC. The encoded protein is CATGTGSNEQFF. This chain joins TRBV6-6 and TRBJ2-1; 9 nucleotides match TRBD1. The germline V gene has CDR1 MNHNY and CDR2 SVGAGI (reference sequence). This CDR3 contains 12 residues.

The V gene is TRBV6-1, the J gene TRBJ2-7; D assignment may be TRBD1 or TRBD2 (5 bases each). The CDR3 covers 13 residues. Germline values: CDR1 MNHNS, CDR2 SASEGT. Trimming took off 6 bases at V and 1 base at J, with 10 bases between the two ends. Here the CDR3 reads CASSAGTSYEQYF. In DNA, the CDR3 is TGTGCCAGCAGCGCCGGGACGTCCTACGAGCAGTACTTC.

This clone was counted once. The rearrangement uses TRBV5-1 and TRBJ1-1, with D tentatively TRBD1 (6 bases). CDR3 length: 14 amino acids. Germline V gene lookup returns CDR1 SGHRS and CDR2 YFSETQ. V lost 4 bases and J lost 2, with 12 bases in between. CDR3 residues: CASSPDSVNTEAFF. CDR3 nucleotide sequence: TGCGCCAGCAGCCCGGACAGTGTAAACACTGAAGCTTTCTTT.

J is TRBJ1-2 and V is TRBV7-3; 9 nucleotides agree with TRBD1. Germline V lookup: CDR1 SGHTA, CDR2 FQGTGA. Trimming removed 5 bases from V and 4 bases from J; junction bases left unmatched: 5. The CDR3 spans 14 residues. CDR3 region: CASSPTGGGYGYTF. In DNA, the CDR3 is TGTGCCAGCAGCCCAACAGGGGGCGGCTATGGCTACACCTTC.

This chain connects TRBV6-6 to TRBJ2-2; 10 positions agree with TRBD1. V lost 5 bases, J lost 6 bases, and 6 bases stayed unmatched. Germline assignment: CDR1 MNHNY and CDR2 SVGAGI (reference sequence). This CDR3 is 15 amino acids long. As DNA, the CDR3 is TGTGCCAGCAGTCGACAGGGGGCAATCCCCGGGGAGCTGTTTTTT. As protein: CASSRQGAIPGELFF.